The 18 T cell receptor beta chains below were found in one sample sequenced in a study of monozygotic twins with cystic fibrosis. Sequencing was performed with immunoSEQ multiplex PCR; in TCRdb, only in-frame clones are kept and a portion is missing. The data contain 20,000 to 25,000 clones, 95% to 98% of them singletons. The sequencing sample was made of blood. These receptors came from a girl aged 5-17 years with cystic fibrosis.

This clone was detected only a few times. The chain links TRBV9 to TRBJ2-7; TRBD2 matches at 9 bases. V lost 4 bases and J lost 4; bases outside the gene matches: 6. The germline CDR1 and CDR2 sequences are SGDLS and YYNGEE. The CDR3 length is 14 residues. In DNA form, the CDR3 reads TGTGCCAGCAGCATCCGAGCGGGAGGATACGAGCAGTACTTC. Its translation: CASSIRAGGYEQYF.

The chain combines TRBV5-4 with TRBJ1-2; a possible D gene is TRBD1 (6 bases). From germline, CDR1 is SGHNT and CDR2 YYREEE (reference sequence). V was cut by 0 bases and J by 6 bases, with 9 bases left in between. The CDR3 spans 13 residues. DNA of the CDR3: TGTGCCAGCAGCTTGGAGGGGGTAGATGGCTACACCTTC. Its translation is CASSLEGVDGYTF.

The J gene is TRBJ1-2, the V gene TRBV4-3; D is perhaps TRBD1 (5 bases). CDR1 is LGHNA and CDR2 is YSLEER in the germline V gene. Trimming took 0 bases from V and 5 from J, leaving 19 bases between them. The CDR3 is made up of 17 amino acids. For the CDR3, the DNA is TGCGCCAGCAGCCAAGATGCCTCTCGGGGCCAACGTTATGGCTACACCTTC. Amino acids: CASSQDASRGQRYGYTF.

This clone showed up just a few times. The genes are TRBV18 and TRBJ2-1; no firm D call. The CDR3 is 12 amino acids. In germline, CDR1 is KGHSH, CDR2 LQKENI. V was shortened by 0 bases and J by 5 bases, with 2 bases between the two germline ends. The CDR3 is CASSPPNNEQFF. Here the CDR3 DNA reads TGTGCCAGCTCACCACCGAACAATGAGCAGTTCTTC.

This CDR3 reads CASSSRLGDRVNEQFF. The CDR3 coding sequence is TGTGCCAGCAGCTCCCGTTTAGGGGACAGGGTCAATGAGCAGTTCTTC. The chain employs TRBV7-2 and TRBJ2-1; TRBD1 matches at 9 bases. The germline V gene encodes CDR1 SGHTA and CDR2 FQGNSA. The length of the CDR3 is 16 residues. V trimming: 4 bases; J trimming: 6 bases; junction bases outside the gene matches: 10.

In DNA form, the CDR3 reads TGTGCCAGCAGCCAAGATCTTTGGGGTGCGGCTTTCTTT. It codes for CASSQDLWGAAFF. This rearrangement joins TRBV14 to TRBJ1-1; D not certain. From germline, CDR1 is SGHDN and CDR2 FVKESK. The CDR3 loop spans 13 amino acids. V lost 0 bases to trimming and J lost 11 bases, with 13 bases between them.

V usage is TRBV7-3 and J usage is TRBJ2-3; the D is unclear. The CDR3 consists of 14 residues. V was pared by 2 bases and J by 8 bases, with 14 bases between. CDR1 and CDR2 (germline): SGHTA, FQGTGA. CDR3 DNA sequence: TGTGCCAGCAGCTTACTTATCGGGTCTGGTACGCAGTATTTT. It encodes CASSLLIGSGTQYF.

The gene calls are TRBV19 and TRBJ1-1, with D perhaps matching TRBD1 (5 bases). V was pared by 3 bases and J by 2 bases, with 10 bases between. Germline CDR1 LNHDA, CDR2 SQIVND (reference sequence). The CDR3 length is 14 residues. CDR3 coding DNA: TGTGCCAGTAGTATTGCGGGGCTAAACACTGAAGCTTTCTTT. It codes for CASSIAGLNTEAFF. The whole variable domain, filled in from reference TRBV19 and TRBJ1-1, reads DGGITQSPKYLFRKEGQNVTLSCEQNLNHDAMYWYRQDPGQGLRLIYYSQIVNDFQKGDIAEGYSVSREKKESFPLTVTSAQKNPTAFYLCASSIAGLNTEAFFGQGTRLTVV.

The genes are TRBV7-9 and TRBJ1-2; D call uncertain. Germline V gene sequence: CDR1 SEHNR, CDR2 FQNEAQ (reference sequence). V dropped 0 bases and J dropped 5 bases, with 22 bases sitting between them. This CDR3 has 18 residues. The CDR3 region has the DNA TGTGCCAGCAGCTTAGCGGGGAAGCCCAGGTCACCCCTATATGGCTACACCTTC. Its translation: CASSLAGKPRSPLYGYTF. The full variable domain, rest sourced from reference TRBV7-9 and TRBJ1-2, is DTGVSQNPRHKITKRGQNVTFRCDPISEHNRLYWYRQTLGQGPEFLTYFQNEAQLEKSRLLSDRFSAERPKGSFSTLEIQRTEQGDSAMYLCASSLAGKPRSPLYGYTFGSGTRLTVV.

The chain recombines TRBV23-1 with TRBJ2-2, with D perhaps matching TRBD1 (6 bases). TRBV23-1 falls under the ORF class, with uncertain function. The CDR3 runs 17 residues. V was pared by 3 bases and J by 3 bases, with 17 bases between. The CDR3 DNA sequence: TGCGCCAGCAGTCACCTGGACAGAGTAGTCTACACCGGGGAGCTGTTTTTT. Its translation: CASSHLDRVVYTGELFF.

The chain employs TRBV19 and TRBJ2-3; no clear D. Trimming took off 6 bases at V and 2 bases at J, with 12 bases between the two ends. Germline V gene lookup returns CDR1 LNHDA and CDR2 SQIVND (reference sequence). This CDR3 region has 14 residues. The CDR3 DNA is TGTGCCAGTAGCGCGGCCCAATTCACAGATACGCAGTATTTT. It is translated as CASSAAQFTDTQYF. The whole variable domain, filled in from reference TRBV19 and TRBJ2-3, reads DGGITQSPKYLFRKEGQNVTLSCEQNLNHDAMYWYRQDPGQGLRLIYYSQIVNDFQKGDIAEGYSVSREKKESFPLTVTSAQKNPTAFYLCASSAAQFTDTQYFGPGTRLTVL.

The chain has TRBV7-2 and TRBJ1-2; tentatively, D is TRBD1 (5 bases). V lost 3 bases and J lost 6, with 11 bases in between. Germline loops: CDR1 SGHTA, CDR2 FQGNSA. The CDR3 is made up of 13 amino acids. The CDR3 here is CASSFSGGNGYTF. DNA of the CDR3: TGTGCCAGCAGCTTTTCGGGGGGAAATGGCTACACCTTC.

This clone was detected once. J is TRBJ1-4 and V is TRBV7-9; possibly TRBD1 for D (5 bases). This CDR3 has 17 residues. V was clipped by 3 bases and J by 0 bases, with 14 bases between them. Looked up from germline, CDR1 is SEHNR and CDR2 is FQNEAQ (reference sequence). This chain's CDR3 is CASSFLSQGATNEKLFF. CDR3 bases: TGTGCCAGCAGCTTTTTGTCTCAGGGCGCAACTAATGAAAAACTGTTTTTT.

The chain links TRBV30 to TRBJ2-3; TRBD2 matches at 9 bases. There are 13 residues in the CDR3. Germline V lookup: CDR1 GTSNPN, CDR2 SVGIG (reference sequence). V was clipped by 3 bases and J by 4 bases; unmatched bases: 2. CDR3 nucleotide sequence: TGTGCCTGGAGATTAGCGGGAGCAGATACGCAGTATTTT. It codes for CAWRLAGADTQYF.

This rearrangement joins TRBV5-1 to TRBJ1-1, with 8 bases that match TRBD1. This CDR3 comprises 14 residues. Germline trimming cut 5 bases from V and 2 bases from J; bases unmatched to any gene: 5. Germline loops: CDR1 SGHRS, CDR2 YFSETQ. CDR3 in DNA: TGCGCCAGCAGTCCCGGGACAGGAAACACTGAAGCTTTCTTT. Amino acids: CASSPGTGNTEAFF.

This sequence joins TRBV7-9 and TRBJ1-5, with no clear D. This CDR3 spans 15 amino acids. V lost 1 base to trimming and J lost 2 bases, with 9 bases between them. The germline gives CDR1 SEHNR, CDR2 FQNEAQ (reference sequence). CDR3 region: CASSLDPLGNQPQHF. As DNA, the CDR3 is TGTGCCAGCAGCTTAGACCCGCTAGGCAATCAGCCCCAGCATTTT. The variable domain in full, completed from reference TRBV7-9 and TRBJ1-5, reads DTGVSQNPRHKITKRGQNVTFRCDPISEHNRLYWYRQTLGQGPEFLTYFQNEAQLEKSRLLSDRFSAERPKGSFSTLEIQRTEQGDSAMYLCASSLDPLGNQPQHFGDGTRLSIL.

The rearrangement joins TRBV5-4 to TRBJ2-1; 10 bases agree with TRBD2. Losses at the gene ends were 4 bases for V and 7 bases for J; bases not matched to a gene: 8. CDR3 length: 15 residues. Germline V gene lookup returns CDR1 SGHNT and CDR2 YYREEE (reference sequence). CDR3 sequence reads: CASSPTSSGSNEQFF. The CDR3 nucleotides are TGTGCCAGCAGCCCAACCTCTAGCGGGAGTAATGAGCAGTTCTTC.

The V gene is TRBV28, the J gene TRBJ1-1; unclear D gene. Per germline, CDR1 MDHEN and CDR2 SYDVKM. The CDR3 runs 15 residues. Deletions cut 5 bases from V and 0 bases from J, with 13 bases between. CDR3 coding DNA: TGTGCCAGCAGTCCGGAAGATGGAGTGAACACTGAAGCTTTCTTT. Amino acid sequence: CASSPEDGVNTEAFF.